This TCR beta chain was identified in a study of blood T cells in healthy people across ages. Trimming at V came to 0 bases and at J to 6 bases, leaving 6 bases not matched to a gene. The length of the CDR3 is 17 residues. CDR1 and CDR2 from the germline V gene are SGHRS and YFSETQ. The second PCR ran about 6 to 11 cycles with a sample-barcoded 5' primer and J-beta primers. Template switching added a 12-random-nucleotide identifier to every cDNA molecule. Each CDR3 protein gets one entry after TCRdb re-called the 5' RACE reads with MiXCR. In the table there are approximately 960,000 distinct CDR3 sequences, roughly 29% of which are singletons. This clonotype was seen repeatedly, ten times or more. These records were also assigned to another study, of T cells of mothers and their children.

This chain joins TRBV5-1 and TRBJ2-1; 13 nucleotides agree with TRBD2. This clonotype originated in a woman aged 40 to 50 in good health. Sequenced: blood. CDR3 nucleotide sequence: TGCGCCAGCAGCTTGGCCCCGGGACTAGCGGGGAGCAATGAGCAGTTCTTC. Translation gives CASSLAPGLAGSNEQFF.